This T cell receptor beta chain is from a study of blood T cell repertoires in COVID-19 (dated by TCRdb to the early 2020s). Regarding the study in general: Collaborator samples came from the United States, Italy and Spain and covered acute and convalescent phases of COVID-19. Deeply sampled blood TCRbeta repertoires from subjects exposed to, actively infected with, or recovered from COVID-19 were included in the dataset. The samples were drawn from the first 160 participants of the ongoing ImmuneRACE study and from some 1,300 subjects provided by 6 global collaborators. The prospective study material was composed of cDNA or gDNA derived from T cells, B-cell-depleted T cells, or PBMCs. The sample metadata nearly always contained a de-identified subject ID, COVID-19 status, age in years and sex. The repertoires were released in a freely available public database meant as a resource for research on the immune response to SARS-CoV-2. Where available, HLA class I and class II types were taken from metadata supplied by the sample provider and were not determined by assay-based typing. Summary of the overall study and its limitations: How much clinical and demographic metadata was included differed by source and by participant, and the metadata was provided uncurated.

Unmatched junction bases come to 8, with V trimmed by 6 bases and J by 6 bases. The CDR3 starts with the cysteine, ends with the phenylalanine, and has 13 residues. The kept DNA is CDR3 alone, 39 bases in frame from the first base. Via the germline V gene, CDR1 is SQVTM and CDR2 ANQGSEA. One collaborating source in Seattle enrolled patients while the patients were actively infected and followed the patients over time throughout the course of disease. Whole blood was collected in K2EDTA tubes by collaborating institutions according to the institutions' own protocols. For TCRbeta analysis, collaborators shipped samples in one of three forms: frozen whole blood, isolated PBMCs, or DNA extracted from either of those sample types. The immunoSEQ Assay, a bias-controlled multiplex PCR, was used to amplify TCRbeta CDR3 regions from genomic DNA. For the original study's pipeline: The number of nucleated cells in each sample was estimated from the amplification of reference gene primers within the assay. To quantify the absolute abundance of each unique TCRbeta CDR3 rearrangement, sequence reads were collapsed and filtered. For each sample, productive Simpson clonality was calculated as the square root of Simpson's diversity index over productive rearrangements. This is the immuneACCESS table as TCRdb keeps it, with only in-frame sequences that have V and J called. A part of the clones is gone; compared with another copy, unresolved V genes explain less than half, and the rest is unexplained. V, J and clone size are those of that table, while D and trimming were read from the DNA. This sample lists 200,000 to 300,000 clones; approximately 91% were detected once. Under 3% of the sample rests with the top ten.

On this clone itself: The specificity of this receptor is unknown. Base qualities were left out, and no much larger clone turns up one base away.

What was sequenced was peripheral blood. This clonotype was obtained from a young adult with COVID-19, enrolled during active disease. Rearrangement joined TRBV29-1 to TRBJ1-5; a stretch of 7 junction bases matches TRBD1. Here is the DNA: TGCAGCGTGTGTGACAGGGCGGGTCAGCCCCAGCATTTT. The translation is CSVCDRAGQPQHF.